This T cell receptor (beta chain) was observed in a study of cytomegalovirus exposure and HLA in healthy donors. The study, taken as a whole, reports: TCR beta sequences reportedly predicted most subjects' HLA-A and HLA-B alleles accurately. Segments of the TCR beta V type were, in most cases, productive about 87% or about 30% of the time in an earlier analysis. Sequencing artifact likely explains a cluster of highly shared sequence variants.

All the people who gave samples were healthy bone marrow donors. About this clone: Its antigen is unidentified.

Primers: 60 Vbeta forward and 13 Jbeta reverse. This table comes from immunoSEQ multiplex PCR, and its TCRdb copy is limited to in-frame clones, with some not included. This sample has around 150,000 clones, with 80% found just once. After removal of 4 bases from V and 6 bases from J, the junction contained 4 bases not matched to a gene. There are 14 residues in the CDR3. CDR1 is SEHNR, CDR2 FQNEAQ, per germline (reference sequence). Input material: PBMCs. The chain is built from TRBV7-9 and TRBJ2-3, with 10 bases fitting TRBD1. This TCR was recovered from a woman between 45 and 65 years old in good health and CMV-seronegative. The CDR3 DNA reads TGTGCCAGCAGCTCGGACAGGGGGTCGGATACGCAGTATTTT. It encodes CASSSDRGSDTQYF.